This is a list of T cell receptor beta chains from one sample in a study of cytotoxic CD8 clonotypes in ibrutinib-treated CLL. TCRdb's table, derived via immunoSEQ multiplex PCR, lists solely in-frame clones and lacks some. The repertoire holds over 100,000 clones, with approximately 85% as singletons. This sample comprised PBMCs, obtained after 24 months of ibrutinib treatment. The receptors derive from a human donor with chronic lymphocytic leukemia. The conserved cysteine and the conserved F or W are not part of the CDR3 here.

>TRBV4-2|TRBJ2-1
ASSQDGGNPYNEQF
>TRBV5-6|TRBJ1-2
ASSDRGRLGGYT
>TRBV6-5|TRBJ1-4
ASSYSGTGREKLF
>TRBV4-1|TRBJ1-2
ASSQARTGVGGYT
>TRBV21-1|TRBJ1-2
ASSKRRAVYGYT
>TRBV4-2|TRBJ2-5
ASSVGIKETQY
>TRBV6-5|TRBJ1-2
ASRSSSYGYT
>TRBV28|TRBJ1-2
ASRTSDRGKYGYT
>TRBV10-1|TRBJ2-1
ASRDGTSGRNEQF
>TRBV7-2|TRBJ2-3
ASSLYVGGPADTQY
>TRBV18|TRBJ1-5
ASSRRDSLNQPQH
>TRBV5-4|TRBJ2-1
ASSSLAGGARNEQF
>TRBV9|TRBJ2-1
ASSKQGQGTTNEQF
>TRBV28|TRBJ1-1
ASSLSDRVNTEAF
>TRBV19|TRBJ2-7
ASSIGLAGEVEQY
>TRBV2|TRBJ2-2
ASNRQGAGGTGELF
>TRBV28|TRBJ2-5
ASSVTGLGETQY
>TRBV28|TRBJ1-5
ASSLRAVRYSNQPQH
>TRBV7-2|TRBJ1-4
ASSPDRGLAYEKLF
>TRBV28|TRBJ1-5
ASSPGIAGSNQPQH
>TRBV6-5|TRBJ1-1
ASSPTGSNREAF
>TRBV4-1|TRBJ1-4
ASSRGSDRGEKLF
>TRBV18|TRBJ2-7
ASAGGSSYEQY
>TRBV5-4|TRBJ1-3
ASSLDGARSGNTIY
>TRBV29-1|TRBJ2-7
SVGRLSGRYEQY
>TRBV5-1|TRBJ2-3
ASSLGGSSTDTQY
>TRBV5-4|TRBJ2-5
ASSLNSGAGGTQY
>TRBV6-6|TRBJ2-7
ASSYTGGHNYEQY
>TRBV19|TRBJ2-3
ASSGGFSTDTQY
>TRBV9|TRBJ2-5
ASSVEARQETQY
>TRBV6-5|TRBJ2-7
ASSYYRGYEQY
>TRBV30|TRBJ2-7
AWTSGGPEQY
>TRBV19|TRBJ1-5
ASSMGDGSYQPQH
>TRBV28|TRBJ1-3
ASSSSLGGISSGNTIY
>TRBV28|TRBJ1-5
ASSLAGRGDQPQH
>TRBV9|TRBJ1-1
ASSPRIGWATEAF
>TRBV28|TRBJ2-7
ASSSYREMTYEQY
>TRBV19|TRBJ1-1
ASSMADTEAF
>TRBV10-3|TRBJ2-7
AISESRGAGGVGEQY
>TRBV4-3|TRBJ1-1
ASSQGGLGAYEAF
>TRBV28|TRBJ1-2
ASSLGQGGGYT
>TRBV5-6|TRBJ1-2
ASSLDRTYGYT
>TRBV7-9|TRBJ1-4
ASSNWDGILSEKLF
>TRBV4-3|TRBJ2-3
ASSQEAGRLAGRDTQY
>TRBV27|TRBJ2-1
ASSRRGRENEQF
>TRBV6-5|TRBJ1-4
ASHIRQGQEEKLF
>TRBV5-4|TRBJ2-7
ASSIGPRDEQY